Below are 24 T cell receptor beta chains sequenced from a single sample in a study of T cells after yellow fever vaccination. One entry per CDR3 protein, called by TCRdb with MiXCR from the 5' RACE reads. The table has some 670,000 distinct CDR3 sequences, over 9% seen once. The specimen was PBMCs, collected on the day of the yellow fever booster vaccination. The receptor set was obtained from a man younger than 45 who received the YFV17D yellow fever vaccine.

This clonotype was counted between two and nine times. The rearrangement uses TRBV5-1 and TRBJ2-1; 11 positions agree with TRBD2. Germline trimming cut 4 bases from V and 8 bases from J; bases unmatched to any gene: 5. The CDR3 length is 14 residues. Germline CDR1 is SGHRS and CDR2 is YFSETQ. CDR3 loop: CASSGGTSGDEQFF. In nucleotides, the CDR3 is TGCGCCAGCAGCGGGGGGACTAGCGGCGATGAGCAGTTCTTC.

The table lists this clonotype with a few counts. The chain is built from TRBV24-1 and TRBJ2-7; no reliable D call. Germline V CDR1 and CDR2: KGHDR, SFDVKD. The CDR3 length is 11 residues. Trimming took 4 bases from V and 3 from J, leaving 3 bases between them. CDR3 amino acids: CATSDYYEQYF. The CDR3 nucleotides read TGTGCCACCAGTGACTACTACGAGCAGTACTTC.

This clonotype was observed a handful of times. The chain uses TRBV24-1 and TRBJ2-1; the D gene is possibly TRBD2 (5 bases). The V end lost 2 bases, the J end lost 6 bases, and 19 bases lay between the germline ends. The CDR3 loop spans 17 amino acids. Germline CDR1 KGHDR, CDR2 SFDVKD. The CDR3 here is CATSDSTRAGGSNEQFF. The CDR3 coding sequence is TGTGCCACCAGTGATTCAACTCGGGCGGGTGGAAGCAATGAGCAGTTCTTC.

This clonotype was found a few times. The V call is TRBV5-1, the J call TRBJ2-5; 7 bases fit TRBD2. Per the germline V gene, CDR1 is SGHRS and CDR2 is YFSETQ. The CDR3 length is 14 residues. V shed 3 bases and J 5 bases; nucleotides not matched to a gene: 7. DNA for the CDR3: TGCGCCAGCAGCTCCGGGGTCGGGGGGGAGACCCAGTACTTC. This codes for CASSSGVGGETQYF.

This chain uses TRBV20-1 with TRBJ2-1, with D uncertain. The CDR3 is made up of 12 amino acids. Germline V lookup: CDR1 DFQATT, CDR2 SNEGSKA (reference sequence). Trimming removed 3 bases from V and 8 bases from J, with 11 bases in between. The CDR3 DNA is TGCAGTGCTAGGCGGCTAGTAGATGAGCAGTTCTTC. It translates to CSARRLVDEQFF.

The CDR3 spells CASSFGTSGTSTDTQYF. Written as DNA, the CDR3 is TGTGCCAGCAGCTTTGGGACTAGCGGAACTAGCACAGATACGCAGTATTTT. This chain joins TRBV5-8 and TRBJ2-3, with 11 bases aligning to TRBD2. Germline assignment: CDR1 SGHTS and CDR2 YDEGEE. CDR3 length: 17 amino acids. The V and J ends lost 2 bases and 0 bases, in that order; junction bases with no gene match: 5.

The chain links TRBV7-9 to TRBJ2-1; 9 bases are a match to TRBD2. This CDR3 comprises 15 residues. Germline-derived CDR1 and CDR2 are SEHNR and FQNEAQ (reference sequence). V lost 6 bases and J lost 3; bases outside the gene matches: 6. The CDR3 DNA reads TGTGCCAGCAGGCCCCGGACTAGCGACTACAATGAGCAGTTCTTC. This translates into CASRPRTSDYNEQFF.

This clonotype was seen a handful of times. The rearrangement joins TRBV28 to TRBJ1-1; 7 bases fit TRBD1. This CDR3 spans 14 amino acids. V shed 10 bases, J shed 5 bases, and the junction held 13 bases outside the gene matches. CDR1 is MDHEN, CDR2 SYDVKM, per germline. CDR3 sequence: CATTGDPRRTEAFF. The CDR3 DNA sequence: TGTGCCACCACAGGGGACCCGCGGAGAACTGAAGCTTTCTTT.

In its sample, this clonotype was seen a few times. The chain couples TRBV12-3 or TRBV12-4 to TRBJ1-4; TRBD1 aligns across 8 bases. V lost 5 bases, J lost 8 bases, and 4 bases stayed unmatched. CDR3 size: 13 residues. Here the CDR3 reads CASSRTGTEKLFF. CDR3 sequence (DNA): TGTGCCAGCAGTCGGACAGGGACAGAAAAACTGTTTTTT.

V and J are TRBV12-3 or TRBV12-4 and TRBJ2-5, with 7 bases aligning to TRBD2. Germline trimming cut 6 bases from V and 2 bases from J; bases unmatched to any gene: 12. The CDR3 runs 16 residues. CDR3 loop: CASSPYRLAAQETQYF. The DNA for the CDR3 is TGTGCCAGCAGCCCTTACCGACTAGCAGCGCAAGAGACCCAGTACTTC.

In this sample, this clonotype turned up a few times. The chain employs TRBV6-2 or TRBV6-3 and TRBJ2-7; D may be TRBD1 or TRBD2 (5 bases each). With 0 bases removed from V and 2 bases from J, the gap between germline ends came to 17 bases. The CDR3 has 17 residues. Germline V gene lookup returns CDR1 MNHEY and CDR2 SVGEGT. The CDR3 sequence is CASSYSLRGSGTYEQYF. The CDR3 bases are TGTGCCAGCAGTTACTCCTTACGGGGCAGCGGAACCTACGAGCAGTACTTC.

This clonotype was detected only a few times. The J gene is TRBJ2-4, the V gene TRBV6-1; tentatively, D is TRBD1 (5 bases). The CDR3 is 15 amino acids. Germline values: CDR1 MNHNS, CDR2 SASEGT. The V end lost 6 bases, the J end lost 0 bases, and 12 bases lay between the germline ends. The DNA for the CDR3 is TGTGCCAGCAGCAGACAGCCCTTAGCCAAAAACATTCAGTACTTC. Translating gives CASSRQPLAKNIQYF.

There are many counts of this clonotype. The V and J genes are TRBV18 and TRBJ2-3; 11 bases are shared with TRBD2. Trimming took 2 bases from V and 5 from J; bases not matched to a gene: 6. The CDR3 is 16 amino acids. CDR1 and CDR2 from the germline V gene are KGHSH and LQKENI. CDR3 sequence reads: CASSPIAGGPGDTQYF. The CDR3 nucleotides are TGTGCCAGCTCACCAATAGCGGGAGGGCCAGGAGATACGCAGTATTTT.

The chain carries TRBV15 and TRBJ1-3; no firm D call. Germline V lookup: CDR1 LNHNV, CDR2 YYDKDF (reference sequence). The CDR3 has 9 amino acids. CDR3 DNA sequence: TGTCTTTCTGGAAACACCATATATTTT. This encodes CLSGNTIYF.

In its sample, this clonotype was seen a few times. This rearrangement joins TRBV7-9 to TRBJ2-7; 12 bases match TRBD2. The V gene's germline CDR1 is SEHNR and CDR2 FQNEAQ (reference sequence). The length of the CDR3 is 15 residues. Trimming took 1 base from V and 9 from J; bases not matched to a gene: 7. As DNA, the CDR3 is TGTGCCAGCAGCTTAGGGACTAGCGGGACCCCGGTGCAGTACTTC. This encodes CASSLGTSGTPVQYF.

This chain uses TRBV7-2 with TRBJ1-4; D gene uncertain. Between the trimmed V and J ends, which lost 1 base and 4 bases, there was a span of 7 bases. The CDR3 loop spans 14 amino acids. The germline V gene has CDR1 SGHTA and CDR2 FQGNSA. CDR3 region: CASSLDLFNEKLFF. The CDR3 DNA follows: TGTGCCAGCAGCTTAGACCTGTTTAATGAAAAACTGTTTTTT.

Written as DNA, the CDR3 is TGCGCCAGCAGCCAAGGGGACAGCCCTAATGAAAAACTGTTTTTT. Translating gives CASSQGDSPNEKLFF. This rearrangement joins TRBV4-3 to TRBJ1-4; TRBD1 matches 7 bases. The CDR3 loop spans 15 amino acids. Germline CDR1 reads LGHNA; CDR2 reads YSLEER. V was clipped by 1 base and J by 3 bases; unmatched bases: 2.

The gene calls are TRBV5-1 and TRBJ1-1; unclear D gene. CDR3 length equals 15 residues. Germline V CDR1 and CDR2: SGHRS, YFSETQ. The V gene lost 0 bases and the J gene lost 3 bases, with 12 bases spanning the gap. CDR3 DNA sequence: TGCGCCAGCAGCTTGGTACGGGGTGGAGACACTGAAGCTTTCTTT. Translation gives CASSLVRGGDTEAFF.

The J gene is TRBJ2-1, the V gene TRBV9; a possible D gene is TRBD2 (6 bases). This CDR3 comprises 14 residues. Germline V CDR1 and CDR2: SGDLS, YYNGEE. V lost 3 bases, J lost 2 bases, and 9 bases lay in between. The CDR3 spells CASSDGSPYNEQFF. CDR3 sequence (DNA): TGTGCCAGCAGCGACGGGAGTCCCTACAATGAGCAGTTCTTC.

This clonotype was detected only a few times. The CDR3 region has the DNA TGTGCCAGCAGCTTAGCGGCTTTACGACAGGGGGGTACAGATACGCAGTATTTT. Protein: CASSLAALRQGGTDTQYF. This chain uses TRBV11-1 with TRBJ2-3; 9 bases are shared with TRBD1. Trimming removed 0 bases from V and 3 bases from J; junction bases left unmatched: 10. Germline V lookup: CDR1 SGHAT, CDR2 FQDESV (reference sequence). CDR3 length: 18 residues. The whole variable domain, filled in from reference TRBV11-1 and TRBJ2-3, reads EAEVAQSPRYKITEKSQAVAFWCDPISGHATLYWYRQILGQGPELLVQFQDESVVDDSQLPKDRFSAERLKGVDSTLKIQPAELGDSAMYLCASSLAALRQGGTDTQYFGPGTRLTVL.

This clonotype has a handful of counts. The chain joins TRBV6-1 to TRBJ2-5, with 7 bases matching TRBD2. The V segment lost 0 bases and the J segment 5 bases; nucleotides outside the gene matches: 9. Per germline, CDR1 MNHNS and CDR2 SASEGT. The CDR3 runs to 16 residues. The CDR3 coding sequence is TGTGCCAGCAGTGAAGCCCCCAGGCGGGAGTGGGAGACCCAGTACTTC. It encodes CASSEAPRREWETQYF.

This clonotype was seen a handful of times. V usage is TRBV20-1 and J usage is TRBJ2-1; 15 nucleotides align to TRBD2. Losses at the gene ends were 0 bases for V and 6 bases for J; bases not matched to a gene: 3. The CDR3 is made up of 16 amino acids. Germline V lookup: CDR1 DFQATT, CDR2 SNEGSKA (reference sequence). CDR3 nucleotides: TGCAGTGCTAGAGATCGGACTAGCGGGAGGGCCAATGAGCAGTTCTTC. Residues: CSARDRTSGRANEQFF.

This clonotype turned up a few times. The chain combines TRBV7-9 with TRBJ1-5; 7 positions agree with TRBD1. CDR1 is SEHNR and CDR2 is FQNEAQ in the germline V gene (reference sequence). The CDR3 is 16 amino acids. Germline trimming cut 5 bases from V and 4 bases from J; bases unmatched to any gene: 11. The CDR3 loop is CASSPGSGTANQPQHF. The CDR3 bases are TGTGCCAGCAGCCCGGGGAGCGGGACAGCAAATCAGCCCCAGCATTTT.

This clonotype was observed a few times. This chain's CDR3 is CAISEWKEETQYF. CDR3 coding DNA: TGTGCCATCAGTGAGTGGAAAGAAGAGACCCAGTACTTC. The chain carries TRBV10-3 and TRBJ2-5; D call uncertain. The CDR3 runs to 13 residues. CDR1 ENHRY and CDR2 SYGVKD come from the germline V gene. Trimming removed 1 base from V and 3 bases from J, with 6 bases in between.